Listed below are T cell receptor beta chains from one sample, sequenced in a study of blood T cell repertoires in COVID-19. Here immunoSEQ multiplex PCR was the method, and the copy in TCRdb shows in-frame clones only, minus some. Among approximately 470,000 clones listed, around 87% were seen once. The sample taken for sequencing was PBMCs or T cells enriched from blood (not recorded which). These receptors all stem from a woman in her late teens or twenties who had recovered from COVID-19. Both conserved end residues are part of each CDR3. D genes are given only for firm matches. Rows may omit the clone size; those that give it use once, few, many or a size class.

D gene: .; J gene: TRBJ1-2; clone size: .; V gene: TRBV10-3; CDR3 protein: CAISADFAGGYTF; CDR3 DNA: TGTGCCATCAGCGCCGACTTCGCAGGGGGCTACACCTTC
D gene: .; J gene: TRBJ1-4; clone size: once; V gene: TRBV6-5; CDR3 protein: CASSYSGRGEKLFF; CDR3 DNA: TGTGCCAGCAGTTACTCAGGGAGAGGGGAAAAACTGTTTTTT
D gene: .; J gene: TRBJ1-2; clone size: .; V gene: TRBV6-5; CDR3 protein: CASSYSVLRGYTF; CDR3 DNA: TGTGCCAGCAGTTACTCCGTCCTACGTGGCTACACCTTC
D gene: .; J gene: TRBJ1-1; clone size: .; V gene: TRBV28; CDR3 protein: CASRWGGRGEIEAFF; CDR3 DNA: TGTGCCAGCCGATGGGGGGGAAGGGGAGAAATTGAAGCTTTCTTT
D gene: TRBD1; J gene: TRBJ2-5; clone size: .; V gene: TRBV3-1/TRBV3-2; CDR3 protein: CASSRTGEETQYF; CDR3 DNA: TGTGCCAGCAGCCGCACAGGGGAAGAGACCCAGTACTTC
D gene: .; J gene: TRBJ2-1; clone size: .; V gene: TRBV7-9; CDR3 protein: CASSLDRNEQFF; CDR3 DNA: TGTGCCAGCAGCTTAGATCGGAATGAGCAGTTCTTC
D gene: .; J gene: TRBJ1-4; clone size: .; V gene: TRBV29-1; CDR3 protein: CSVKEAGMVYEKLFF; CDR3 DNA: TGCAGCGTTAAAGAGGCAGGGATGGTTTATGAAAAACTGTTTTTT
D gene: TRBD2; J gene: TRBJ2-3; clone size: .; V gene: TRBV7-2; CDR3 protein: CASSPSLAEDTQYF; CDR3 DNA: TGTGCCAGCAGCCCCAGCCTAGCGGAAGATACGCAGTATTTT
D gene: .; J gene: TRBJ1-4; clone size: .; V gene: TRBV2; CDR3 protein: CASRVSNEKLFF; CDR3 DNA: TGTGCCTCCAGGGTCTCTAATGAAAAACTGTTTTTT
D gene: .; J gene: TRBJ2-5; clone size: .; V gene: TRBV30; CDR3 protein: CAWSPTFQETQYF; CDR3 DNA: TGTGCCTGGAGTCCCACTTTTCAAGAGACCCAGTACTTC
D gene: TRBD1; J gene: TRBJ1-2; clone size: .; V gene: TRBV28; CDR3 protein: CASSLGAGGLYGYTF; CDR3 DNA: TGTGCCAGCAGTCTAGGCGCAGGGGGACTCTATGGCTACACCTTC
D gene: .; J gene: TRBJ2-7; clone size: .; V gene: TRBV30; CDR3 protein: CAWSGGRGSYEQYF; CDR3 DNA: TGTGCCTGGAGTGGGGGTCGGGGTTCCTACGAGCAGTACTTC
D gene: TRBD1; J gene: TRBJ1-5; clone size: .; V gene: TRBV29-1; CDR3 protein: CSVRDRLRAQHF; CDR3 DNA: TGCAGCGTTCGGGACAGACTTCGAGCCCAGCATTTT
D gene: TRBD1; J gene: TRBJ1-2; clone size: once; V gene: TRBV19; CDR3 protein: CASSIDGQDPMDGYTF; CDR3 DNA: TGTGCCAGTAGTATAGATGGACAGGACCCCATGGATGGCTACACCTTC
D gene: TRBD1; J gene: TRBJ1-2; clone size: .; V gene: TRBV28; CDR3 protein: CASSPATTGGGYNYGYTF; CDR3 DNA: TGTGCCAGCAGCCCAGCTACGACAGGGGGTGGTTATAACTATGGCTACACCTTC
D gene: .; J gene: TRBJ1-2; clone size: .; V gene: TRBV19; CDR3 protein: CASKAGIFRGYTF; CDR3 DNA: TGTGCCAGTAAAGCGGGGATTTTCCGTGGCTACACCTTC